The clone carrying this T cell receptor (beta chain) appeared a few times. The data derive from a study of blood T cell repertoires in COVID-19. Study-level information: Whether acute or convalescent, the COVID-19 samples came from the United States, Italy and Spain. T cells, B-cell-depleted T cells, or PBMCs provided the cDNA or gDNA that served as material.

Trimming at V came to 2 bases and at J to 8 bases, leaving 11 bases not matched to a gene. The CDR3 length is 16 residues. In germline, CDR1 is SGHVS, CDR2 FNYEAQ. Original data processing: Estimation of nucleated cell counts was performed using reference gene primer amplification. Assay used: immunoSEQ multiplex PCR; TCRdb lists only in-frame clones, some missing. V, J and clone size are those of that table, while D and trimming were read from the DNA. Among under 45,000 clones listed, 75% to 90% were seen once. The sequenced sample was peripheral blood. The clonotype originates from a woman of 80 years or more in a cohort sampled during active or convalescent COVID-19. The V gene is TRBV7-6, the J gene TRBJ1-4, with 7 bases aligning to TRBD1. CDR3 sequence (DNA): TGTGCCAGCAGCTTAAGCGTGGACAGGCTAAGGGAAAAACTGTTTTTT. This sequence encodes CASSLSVDRLREKLFF.